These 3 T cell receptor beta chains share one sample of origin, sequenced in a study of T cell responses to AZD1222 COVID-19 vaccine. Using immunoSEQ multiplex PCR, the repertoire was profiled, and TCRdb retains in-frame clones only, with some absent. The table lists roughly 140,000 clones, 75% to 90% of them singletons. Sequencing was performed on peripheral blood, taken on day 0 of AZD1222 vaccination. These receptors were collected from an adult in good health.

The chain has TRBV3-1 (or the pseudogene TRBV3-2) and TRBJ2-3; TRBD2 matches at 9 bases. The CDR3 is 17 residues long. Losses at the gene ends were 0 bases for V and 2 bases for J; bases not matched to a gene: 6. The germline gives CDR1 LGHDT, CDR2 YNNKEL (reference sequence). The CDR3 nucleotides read TGTGCCAGCAGCCAAGATGGCCTAGCGGGATCCACAGATACGCAGTATTTT. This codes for CASSQDGLAGSTDTQYF.

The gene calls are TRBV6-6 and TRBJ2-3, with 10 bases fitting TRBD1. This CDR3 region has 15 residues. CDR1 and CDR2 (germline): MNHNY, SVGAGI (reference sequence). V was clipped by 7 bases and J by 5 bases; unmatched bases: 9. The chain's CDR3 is CASNPLTGGRDTQYF. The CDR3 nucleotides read TGTGCCAGCAATCCGCTGACAGGGGGCAGAGATACGCAGTATTTT.

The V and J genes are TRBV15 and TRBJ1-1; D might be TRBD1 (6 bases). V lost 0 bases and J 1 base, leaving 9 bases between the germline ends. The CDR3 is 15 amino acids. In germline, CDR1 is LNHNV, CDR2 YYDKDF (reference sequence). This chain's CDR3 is CATSRDRGPNTEAFF. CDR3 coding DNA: TGTGCCACCAGCAGAGACAGGGGCCCGAACACTGAAGCTTTCTTT.